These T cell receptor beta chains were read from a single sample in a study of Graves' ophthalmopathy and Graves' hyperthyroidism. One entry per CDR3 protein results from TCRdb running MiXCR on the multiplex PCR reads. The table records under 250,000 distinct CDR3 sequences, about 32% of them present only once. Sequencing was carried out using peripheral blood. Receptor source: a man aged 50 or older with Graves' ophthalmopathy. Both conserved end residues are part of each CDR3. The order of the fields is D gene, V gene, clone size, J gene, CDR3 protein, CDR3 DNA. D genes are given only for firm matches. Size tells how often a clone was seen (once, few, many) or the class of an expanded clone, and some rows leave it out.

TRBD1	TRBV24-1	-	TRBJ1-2	CATSDNRDREGYTF	TGTGCCACCAGTGACAACAGAGACAGGGAAGGCTACACCTTC
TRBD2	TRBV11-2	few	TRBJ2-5	CASSPRLAGAEETQYF	TGTGCCAGCAGCCCAAGGTTAGCGGGAGCTGAAGAGACCCAGTACTTC
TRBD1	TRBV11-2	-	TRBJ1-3	CASSLSGTGTGNTIYF	TGTGCCAGCAGCTTATCTGGGACAGGGACTGGAAACACCATATATTTT
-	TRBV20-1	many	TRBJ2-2	CSAYSNTGELFF	TGCAGTGCTTACTCGAACACCGGGGAGCTGTTTTTT
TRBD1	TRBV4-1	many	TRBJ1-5	CASSRLPTGQGDQPQHF	TGCGCCAGCAGCCGGCTGCCCACTGGTCAGGGGGATCAGCCCCAGCATTTT
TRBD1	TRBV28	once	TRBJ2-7	CASSLPPGQGIPYEQYF	TGTGCCAGCAGTTTACCCCCGGGACAGGGGATCCCCTACGAGCAGTACTTC
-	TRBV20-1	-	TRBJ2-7	CSARPRTVSSYEQYF	TGCAGTGCTAGACCGAGGACCGTTAGCTCCTACGAGCAGTACTTC
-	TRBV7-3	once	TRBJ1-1	CASSPPYPGGVNTEAFF	TGTGCCAGCAGCCCACCTTACCCCGGGGGGGTGAACACTGAAGCTTTCTTT
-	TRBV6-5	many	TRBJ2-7	CASSYQGLYEQYF	TGTGCCAGCAGTTACCAGGGTTTGTACGAGCAGTACTTC
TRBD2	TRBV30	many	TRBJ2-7	CAWTPRRGTSGSYEQYF	TGTGCCTGGACTCCCCGTCGGGGGACTAGCGGGAGCTACGAGCAGTACTTC
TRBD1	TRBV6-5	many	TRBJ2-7	CASSYGTGVSYEQYF	TGTGCCAGCAGTTACGGGACAGGCGTCTCCTACGAGCAGTACTTC
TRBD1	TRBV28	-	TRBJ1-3	CASSIPGQGAGNTIYF	TGTGCCAGCAGTATCCCCGGACAGGGAGCAGGAAACACCATATATTTT